This T cell receptor (beta chain) emerged from a study of T cells in Graves' hyperthyroidism and ophthalmopathy. Germline assignment: CDR1 SNHLY and CDR2 FYNNEI. The CDR3 totals 15 residues. The ends were cut back, 10 bases at V and 5 bases at J, with 21 bases in the middle. From RNA transcripts, TCR beta CDR3 regions were amplified. In the first-round RT-PCR of the TCR CDR3, the HTBI primer set was used. TCRdb ran MiXCR on the multiplex PCR reads and lists one entry per CDR3 protein. The table has more than 600,000 distinct CDR3 sequences, roughly 15% seen once. This clonotype was recorded many times.

V gene TRBV2 combines with J gene TRBJ2-1; perhaps TRBD2 as D (6 bases). The receptor was isolated from a man between 18 and 35 years old with Graves' hyperthyroidism. The sequenced material came from blood. The CDR3 DNA reads as TGTGCCATCAGCTTAGGGCGGGAATCGAACAATGAGCAGTTCTTC. Translated, it gives CAISLGRESNNEQFF.